This T cell receptor (beta chain) was retrieved from a study of PD-1 blockade in classical Hodgkin lymphoma. Overall study results and limits: Newly diagnosed patients were said to have less baseline TCR diversity than healthy donors did.

Comments on this clone: Its antigen remains unidentified.

There are 13 residues in the CDR3. The V gene lost 8 bases and the J gene lost 1 base, with 9 bases spanning the gap. Germline CDR1 and CDR2: MNHEY and SMNVEV (reference sequence). The data were produced by immunoSEQ multiplex PCR, yet TCRdb's version contains in-frame clones alone and is incomplete. This table has 110,000 or so clones, roughly 89% appearing once. Indicated time point: cycle 4 day 1 (C4D1), after 5 to 7 weeks of nivolumab. Relapse after autologous stem cell transplantation occurred in every patient, and brentuximab vedotin exposure varied. The chain joins TRBV27 to TRBJ1-5; no clear D. This specimen consisted of peripheral blood mononuclear cells (PBMCs), obtained before the fourth cycle of nivolumab. This TCR came from a human donor with classical Hodgkin lymphoma. The CDR3 loop reads CASLKRSNQPQHF. The DNA for the CDR3 is TGTGCCAGCCTAAAGAGAAGCAATCAGCCCCAGCATTTT.